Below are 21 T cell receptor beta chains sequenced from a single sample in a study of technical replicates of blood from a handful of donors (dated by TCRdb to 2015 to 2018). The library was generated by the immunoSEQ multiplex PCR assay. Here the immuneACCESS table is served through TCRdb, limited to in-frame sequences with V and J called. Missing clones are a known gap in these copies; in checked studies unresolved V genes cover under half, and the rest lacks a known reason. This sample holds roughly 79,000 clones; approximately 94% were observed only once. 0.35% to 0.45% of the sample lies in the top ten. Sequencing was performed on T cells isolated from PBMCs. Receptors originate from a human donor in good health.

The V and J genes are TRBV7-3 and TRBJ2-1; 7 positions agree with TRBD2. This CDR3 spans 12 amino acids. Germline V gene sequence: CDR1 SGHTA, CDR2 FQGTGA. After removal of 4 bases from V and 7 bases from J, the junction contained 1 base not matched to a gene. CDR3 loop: CASSYGGNEQFF. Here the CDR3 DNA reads TGTGCCAGCAGCTACGGGGGGAATGAGCAGTTCTTC. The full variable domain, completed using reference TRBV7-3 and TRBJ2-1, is GAGVSQTPSNKVTEKGKYVELRCDPISGHTALYWYRQSLGQGPEFLIYFQGTGAADDSGLPNDRFFAVRPEGSVSTLKIQRTERGDSAVYLCASSYGGNEQFFGPGTRLTVL.

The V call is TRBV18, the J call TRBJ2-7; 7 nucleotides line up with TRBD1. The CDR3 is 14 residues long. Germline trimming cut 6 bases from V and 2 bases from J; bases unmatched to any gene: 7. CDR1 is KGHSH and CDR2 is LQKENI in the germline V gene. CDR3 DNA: TGTGCCAGCTCCCCCGGGACAGTTACCTACGAGCAGTACTTC. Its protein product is CASSPGTVTYEQYF. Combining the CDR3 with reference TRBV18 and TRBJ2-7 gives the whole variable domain NAGVMQNPRHLVRRRGQEARLRCSPMKGHSHVYWYRQLPEEGLKFMVYLQKENIIDESGMPKERFSAEFPKEGPSILRIQQVVRGDSAAYFCASSPGTVTYEQYFGPGTRLTVT.

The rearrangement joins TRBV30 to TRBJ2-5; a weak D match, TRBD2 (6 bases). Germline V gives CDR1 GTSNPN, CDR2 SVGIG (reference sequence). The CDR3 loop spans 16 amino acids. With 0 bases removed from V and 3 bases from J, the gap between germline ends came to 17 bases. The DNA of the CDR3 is TGTGCCTGGAGTGTACCGGGGACTGCTTTAGAAGAGACCCAGTACTTC. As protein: CAWSVPGTALEETQYF.

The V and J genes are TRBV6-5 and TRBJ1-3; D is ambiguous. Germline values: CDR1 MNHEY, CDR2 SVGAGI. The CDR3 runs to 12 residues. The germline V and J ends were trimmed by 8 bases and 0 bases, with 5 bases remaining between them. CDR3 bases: TGTGCCAGCTTGAGCTCTGGAAACACCATATATTTT. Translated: CASLSSGNTIYF.

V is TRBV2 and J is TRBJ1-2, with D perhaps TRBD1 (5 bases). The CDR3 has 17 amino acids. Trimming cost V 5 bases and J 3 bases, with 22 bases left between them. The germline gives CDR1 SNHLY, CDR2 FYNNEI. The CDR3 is CASSPHTGFLPDYGYTF. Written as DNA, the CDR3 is TGTGCCAGCAGTCCTCATACAGGTTTCCTCCCGGACTATGGCTACACCTTC.

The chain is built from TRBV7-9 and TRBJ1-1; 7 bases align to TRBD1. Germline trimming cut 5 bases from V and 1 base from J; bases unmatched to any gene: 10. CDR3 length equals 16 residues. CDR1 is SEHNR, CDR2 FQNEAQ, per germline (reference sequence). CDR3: CASSPSTGTENTEAFF. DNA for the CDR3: TGTGCCAGCAGCCCGAGTACCGGGACAGAGAACACTGAAGCTTTCTTT.

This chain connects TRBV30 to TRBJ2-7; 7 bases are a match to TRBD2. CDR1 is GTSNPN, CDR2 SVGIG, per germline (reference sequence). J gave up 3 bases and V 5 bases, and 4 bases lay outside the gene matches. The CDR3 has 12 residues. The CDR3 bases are TGTGCCTGGGGACTAGGGCTCTACGAGCAGTACTTC. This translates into CAWGLGLYEQYF.

The CDR3 coding sequence is TGTGCCTGGAGTTTGAATGCCGGAACTAACAGCAATCAGCCCCAGCATTTT. Translated: CAWSLNAGTNSNQPQHF. The chain is built from TRBV30 and TRBJ1-5, with unresolved D. Germline-derived CDR1 and CDR2 are GTSNPN and SVGIG (reference sequence). Deletions cut 2 bases from V and 1 base from J, with 18 bases between. The CDR3 is 17 residues long. The variable domain in full, with the rest retrieved from reference TRBV30 and TRBJ1-5, is SQTIHQWPATLVQPVGSPLSLECTVEGTSNPNLYWYRQAAGRGLQLLFYSVGIGQISSEVPQNLSASRPQDRQFILSSKKLLLSDSGFYLCAWSLNAGTNSNQPQHFGDGTRLSIL.

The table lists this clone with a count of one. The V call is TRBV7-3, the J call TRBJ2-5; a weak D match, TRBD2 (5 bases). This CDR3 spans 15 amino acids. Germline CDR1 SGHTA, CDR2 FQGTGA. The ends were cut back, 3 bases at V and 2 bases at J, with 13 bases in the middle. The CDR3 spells CASSFFAGIQETQYF. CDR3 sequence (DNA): TGTGCCAGCAGCTTTTTTGCGGGTATACAAGAGACCCAGTACTTC.

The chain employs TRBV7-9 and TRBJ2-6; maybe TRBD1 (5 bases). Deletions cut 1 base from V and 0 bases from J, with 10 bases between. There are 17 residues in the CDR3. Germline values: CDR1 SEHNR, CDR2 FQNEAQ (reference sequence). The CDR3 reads CASSLETASSGANVLTF. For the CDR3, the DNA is TGTGCCAGCAGCTTAGAGACAGCTTCCTCTGGGGCCAACGTCCTGACTTTC.

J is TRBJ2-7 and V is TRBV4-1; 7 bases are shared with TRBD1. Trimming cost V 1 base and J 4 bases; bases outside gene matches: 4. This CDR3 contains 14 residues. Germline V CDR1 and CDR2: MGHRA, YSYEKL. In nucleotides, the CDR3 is TGCGCCAGCAGCCAAGGACAGGGATATTACGAGCAGTACTTC. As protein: CASSQGQGYYEQYF.

The CDR3 sequence is CASGAQGGWTEAFF. For the CDR3, the DNA is TGTGCCAGCGGCGCCCAGGGGGGTTGGACTGAAGCTTTCTTT. V is TRBV27 and J is TRBJ1-1; 7 bases are shared with TRBD1. The CDR3 is made up of 14 amino acids. Germline lookup yields CDR1 MNHEY and CDR2 SMNVEV (reference sequence). The trim removed 8 bases at V and 5 bases at J, leaving 11 bases unmatched.

The CDR3 DNA reads TGTGCCAGCAGCTTGGGACAGGGGGCGCAGAATGAGCAGTTCTTC. This codes for CASSLGQGAQNEQFF. The rearrangement uses TRBV7-2 and TRBJ2-1; TRBD1 aligns across 12 bases. The CDR3 has 15 amino acids. The germline V gene encodes CDR1 SGHTA and CDR2 FQGNSA. J lost 7 bases, V lost 3 bases, and 4 bases had no gene match.

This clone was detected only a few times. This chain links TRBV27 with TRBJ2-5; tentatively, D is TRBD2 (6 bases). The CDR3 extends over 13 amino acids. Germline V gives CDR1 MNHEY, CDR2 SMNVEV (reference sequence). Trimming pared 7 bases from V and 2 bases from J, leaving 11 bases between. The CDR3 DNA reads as TGTGCCAGCACCGGGACTGATCAAGAGACCCAGTACTTC. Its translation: CASTGTDQETQYF.

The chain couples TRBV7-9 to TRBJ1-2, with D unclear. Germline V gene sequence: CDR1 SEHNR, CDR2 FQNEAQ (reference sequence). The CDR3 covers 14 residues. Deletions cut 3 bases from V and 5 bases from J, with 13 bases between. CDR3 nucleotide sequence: TGTGCCAGCAGCTTGGAGGGTTTCAGATATGGCTACACCTTC. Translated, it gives CASSLEGFRYGYTF.

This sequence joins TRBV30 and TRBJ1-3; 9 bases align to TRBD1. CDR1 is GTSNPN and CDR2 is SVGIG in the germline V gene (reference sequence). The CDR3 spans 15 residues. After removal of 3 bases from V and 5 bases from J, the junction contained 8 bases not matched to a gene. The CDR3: CAWSRSGTGRNTIYF. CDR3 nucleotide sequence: TGTGCCTGGAGCCGATCGGGGACAGGGAGAAACACCATATATTTT.

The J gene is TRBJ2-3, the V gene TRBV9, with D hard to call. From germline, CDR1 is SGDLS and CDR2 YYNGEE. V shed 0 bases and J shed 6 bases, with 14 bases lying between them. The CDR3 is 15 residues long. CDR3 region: CASSVALTSPDTQYF. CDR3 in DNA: TGTGCCAGCAGCGTAGCTTTGACTTCGCCGGATACGCAGTATTTT. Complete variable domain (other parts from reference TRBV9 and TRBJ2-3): DSGVTQTPKHLITATGQRVTLRCSPRSGDLSVYWYQQSLDQGLQFLIQYYNGEERAKGNILERFSAQQFPDLHSELNLSSLELGDSALYFCASSVALTSPDTQYFGPGTRLTVL.

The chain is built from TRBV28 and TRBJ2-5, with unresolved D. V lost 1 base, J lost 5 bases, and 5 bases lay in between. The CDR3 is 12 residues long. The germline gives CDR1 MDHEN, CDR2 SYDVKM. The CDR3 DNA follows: TGTGCCAGCAGTTTATATCGGGAGACCCAGTACTTC. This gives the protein CASSLYRETQYF. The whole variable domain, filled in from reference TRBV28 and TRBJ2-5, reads DVKVTQSSRYLVKRTGEKVFLECVQDMDHENMFWYRQDPGLGLRLIYFSYDVKMKEKGDIPEGYSVSREKKERFSLILESASTNQTSMYLCASSLYRETQYFGPGTRLLVL.

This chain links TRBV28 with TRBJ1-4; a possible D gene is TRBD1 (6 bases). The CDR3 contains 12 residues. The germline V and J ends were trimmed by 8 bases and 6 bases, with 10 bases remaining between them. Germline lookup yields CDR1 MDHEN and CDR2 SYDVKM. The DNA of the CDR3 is TGTGCCAGCGGCAGGGGAGATGAAAAACTGTTTTTT. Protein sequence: CASGRGDEKLFF.

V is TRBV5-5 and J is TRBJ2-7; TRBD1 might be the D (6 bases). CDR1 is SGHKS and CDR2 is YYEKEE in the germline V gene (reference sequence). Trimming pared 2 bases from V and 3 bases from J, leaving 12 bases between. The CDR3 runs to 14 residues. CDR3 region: CASSFPGHIYEQYF. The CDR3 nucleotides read TGTGCCAGCAGCTTCCCGGGACATATCTACGAGCAGTACTTC.

The CDR3 DNA sequence: TGTGCCAGCAGGGCACCGGGACTGGATATGGAGACCCAGTACTTC. As protein: CASRAPGLDMETQYF. The chain couples TRBV6-5 to TRBJ2-5; D might be TRBD2 (6 bases). Trimming shortened V by 6 bases and J by 5 bases, and 19 bases separated the two germline ends. CDR1 and CDR2 from the germline V gene are MNHEY and SVGAGI. This CDR3 has 15 residues.